This record covers a single T cell receptor (beta chain). The source of the sample is a study of shared clonotypes between healthy human individuals. Measured with immunoSEQ multiplex PCR; TCRdb has only the in-frame clones, and not every one. The data show about 2.1 million clones, just over 90% seen once. Naive CD8 cells, CD45RO-negative and positively selected for CCR7, excluded terminally differentiated effector memory CD45RA+ cells. This CDR3 comprises 16 residues. The V gene's germline CDR1 is SGHTA and CDR2 FQGTGA. Trimming at V came to 5 bases and at J to 6 bases, leaving 10 bases not matched to a gene.

This TCR was sampled from a man aged 18 to 35 in good health. Some clones in this sample may be carry-over from other donors' samples. The sample comprised naive CD8+ T cells from PBMCs. This chain links TRBV7-3 with TRBJ2-2; 9 nucleotides agree with TRBD2. Here the CDR3 reads CASSKTRRGRAGELFF. The CDR3 bases are TGTGCCAGCAGCAAAACTAGGCGCGGGAGGGCCGGGGAGCTGTTTTTT.